This T cell receptor beta chain was sequenced in a study of cytomegalovirus exposure and HLA in healthy donors. Samples came from healthy bone marrow donors. The primer mix had 60 Vbeta and 13 Jbeta primers. Assay: immunoSEQ multiplex PCR; the TCRdb copy retains only in-frame clones and omits some. The sample lists roughly 150,000 clones, roughly 84% seen once, with 0.95% to 1.5% in the top ten. The germline V gene encodes CDR1 SGHVS and CDR2 FQNEAQ. V trimming: 10 bases; J trimming: 4 bases; junction bases outside the gene matches: 14. This CDR3 is 15 amino acids long. Input material: PBMCs. This sequence originates from a boy aged 2 to 9 in good health and CMV-seronegative. V usage is TRBV7-8 and J usage is TRBJ2-3, with 7 bases that match TRBD2. CDR3 sequence (DNA): TGTGCCACCTCGCTGGGGGGGAGTTGGGCAGATACGCAGTATTTT. Protein product: CATSLGGSWADTQYF.